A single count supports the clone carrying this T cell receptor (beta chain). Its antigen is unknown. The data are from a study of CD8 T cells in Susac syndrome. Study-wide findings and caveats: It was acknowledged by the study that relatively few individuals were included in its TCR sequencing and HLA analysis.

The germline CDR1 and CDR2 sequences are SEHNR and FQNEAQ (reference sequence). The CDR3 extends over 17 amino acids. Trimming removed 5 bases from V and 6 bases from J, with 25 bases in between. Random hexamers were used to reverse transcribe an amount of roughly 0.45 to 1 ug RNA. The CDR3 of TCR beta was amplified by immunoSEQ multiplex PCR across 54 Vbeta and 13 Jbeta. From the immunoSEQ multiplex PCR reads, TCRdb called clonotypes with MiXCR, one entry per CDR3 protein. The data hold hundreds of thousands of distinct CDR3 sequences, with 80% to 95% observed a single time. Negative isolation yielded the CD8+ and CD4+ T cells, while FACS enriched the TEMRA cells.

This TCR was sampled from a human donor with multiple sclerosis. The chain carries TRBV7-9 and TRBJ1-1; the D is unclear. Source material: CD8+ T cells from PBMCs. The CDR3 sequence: CASSPGWGPKRIAEAFF. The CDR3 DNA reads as TGTGCCAGCAGCCCCGGTTGGGGTCCCAAACGAATCGCTGAAGCTTTCTTT.